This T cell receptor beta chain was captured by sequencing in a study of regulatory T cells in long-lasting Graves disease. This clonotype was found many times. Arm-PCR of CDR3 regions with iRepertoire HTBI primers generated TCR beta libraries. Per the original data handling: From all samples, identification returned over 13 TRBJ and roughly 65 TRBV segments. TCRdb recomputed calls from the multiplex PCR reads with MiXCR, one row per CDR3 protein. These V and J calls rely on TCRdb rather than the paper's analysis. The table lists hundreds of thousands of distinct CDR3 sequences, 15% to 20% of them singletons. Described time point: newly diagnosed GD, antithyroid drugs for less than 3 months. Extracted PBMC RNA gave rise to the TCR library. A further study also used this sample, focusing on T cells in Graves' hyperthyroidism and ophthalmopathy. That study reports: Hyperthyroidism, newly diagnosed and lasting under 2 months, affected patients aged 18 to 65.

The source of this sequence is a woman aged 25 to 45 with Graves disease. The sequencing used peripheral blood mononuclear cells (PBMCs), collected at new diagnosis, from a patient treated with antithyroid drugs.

The DNA of the CDR3 is TGTGCCAGCAGTTTAAGACAGGGGAAAGCTTTCTTT. It encodes CASSLRQGKAFF. The gene calls are TRBV27 and TRBJ1-1, with TRBD1 matching 8 bases. The junction had 2 bases not matched to a gene; V was cut back by 2 bases and J by 9 bases. Germline assignment: CDR1 MNHEY and CDR2 SMNVEV (reference sequence). There are 12 residues in the CDR3.